This T cell receptor beta chain emerged from a study of T cell clonality in common variable immunodeficiency. This clone was counted at least ten times. Its antigen is as yet unknown. The missing CDR3 end, 3 residues past where the read stops, is filled in from the germline J gene. Study-level results: Fewer deletions and N-nucleotide insertions were reportedly seen in common variable immunodeficiency TCR beta sequences.

Clones were sequenced by immunoSEQ multiplex PCR, and TCRdb holds only the in-frame ones, with some missing. Sampling found 40,000 or so clones, none seen once. There are 13 residues in the CDR3. Per germline, CDR1 SGHKS and CDR2 YYEKEE (reference sequence). The V gene lost 4 bases and the J gene lost 0 bases, with 7 bases spanning the gap. The chain joins TRBV5-5 to TRBJ1-1; D ambiguous. The specimen sequenced was peripheral blood mononuclear cells. The receptor was isolated from a human donor with common variable immunodeficiency. CDR3 residues: CASSRLMNTEAFF. The DNA read from the CDR3 is TGTGCCAGCAGCCGACTAATGAACACTGAA.